This TCR beta chain emerged from a study of CD8 T cells in ankylosing spondylitis. TCRdb ran MiXCR on the 5' RACE reads and lists one entry per CDR3 protein. The sample gives about 540,000 distinct CDR3 sequences, about 13% of which show up once; 6.5% to 7% is in the top ten. Germline V CDR1 and CDR2: SEHNR, FQNEAQ (reference sequence). The CDR3 totals 11 residues. Trimming pared 5 bases from V and 12 bases from J, leaving 8 bases between. General observations from the study: Seemingly characteristic of ankylosing spondylitis blood was a TCR beta motif consisting of about 8 highly homologous variants.

This clonotype was counted only a few times. No antigen is known for it. The sequenced sample consisted of blood, either unsorted or a sorted T cell fraction (not recorded which). The clonotype comes from a male donor with ankylosing spondylitis. This chain joins TRBV7-9 and TRBJ1-6; D gene ambiguous. The CDR3 protein is CASSPLRPLHF. The CDR3 DNA reads TGTGCCAGCAGCCCCCTACGACCCCTCCACTTT.